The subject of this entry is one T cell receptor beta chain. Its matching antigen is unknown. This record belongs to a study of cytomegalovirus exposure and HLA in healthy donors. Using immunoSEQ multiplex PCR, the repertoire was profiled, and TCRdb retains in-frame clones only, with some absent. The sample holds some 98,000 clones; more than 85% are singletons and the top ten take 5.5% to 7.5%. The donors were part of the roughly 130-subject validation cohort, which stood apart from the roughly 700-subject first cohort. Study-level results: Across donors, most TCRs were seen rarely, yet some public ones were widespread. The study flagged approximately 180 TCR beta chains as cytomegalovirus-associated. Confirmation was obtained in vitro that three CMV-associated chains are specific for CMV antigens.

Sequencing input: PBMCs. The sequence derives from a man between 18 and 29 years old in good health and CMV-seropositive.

CDR3 in amino acids: CASSQGSFSYEQYF. The DNA of the CDR3 is TGTGCCAGCAGCCAAGGTTCCTTCTCCTACGAGCAGTACTTC. V and J are TRBV4-2 and TRBJ2-7; D unresolved. The V end was cut by 1 base, the J end by 0 bases, with 7 bases between. This CDR3 is built from 14 residues. CDR1 and CDR2 from the germline V gene are LGHNA and YNFKEQ.